This T cell receptor (beta chain) stems from a study of T cell changes during pregnancy in multiple sclerosis. Data came from immunoSEQ multiplex PCR; TCRdb stores just in-frame clones and leaves some out. The sample includes over 65,000 clones, roughly nine tenths of them seen just once. Germline assignment: CDR1 MNHEY and CDR2 SVGAGI. With 4 bases removed from V and 9 bases from J, the gap between germline ends came to 7 bases. The CDR3 has 11 residues. Here the sequenced sample was peripheral blood, taken in the first trimester of pregnancy. The genes are TRBV6-5 and TRBJ2-1; no clear D gene. This TCR came from a female donor with multiple sclerosis, enrolled in a pregnancy study. CDR3 in amino acids: CASSLRGEQFF. CDR3 nucleotide sequence: TGTGCCAGCAGTTTGAGAGGTGAGCAGTTCTTC.